This record covers a single T cell receptor beta chain. Assay used: immunoSEQ multiplex PCR; TCRdb lists only in-frame clones, some missing. The sample contains tens of thousands of clones, around 93% of which appear only once. This sample was taken from a study of T cell changes during pregnancy in multiple sclerosis. The CDR3 is 15 residues long. The junction had 3 bases not matched to a gene; V was cut back by 3 bases and J by 3 bases. Per the germline V gene, CDR1 is LGHNA and CDR2 is YSLEER. The TCR sequence derives from a female donor with multiple sclerosis, enrolled in a pregnancy study. V usage is TRBV4-3 and J usage is TRBJ2-2, with TRBD1 matching 8 bases. Sequencing used peripheral blood, obtained after pregnancy. CDR3 nucleotide sequence: TGCGCCAGCAGCCACGACAGGGGTTACACCGGGGAGCTGTTTTTT. Protein: CASSHDRGYTGELFF.